This TCR beta chain was identified in a study of T cell clusters in autoimmune cytopenias. Overall study results and limits: No cluster-lack signature appeared between secondary cytopenia and chronic lymphocytic leukemia patients, apparently due to lymphoma masking.

Points on this clonotype: Its antigen is not known.

TRB rearrangements were amplified by touch-down multiplex PCR with mixed TRB-A/B primers. TCRdb reprocessed the multiplex PCR reads and keeps a single row for each CDR3 protein, giving no DNA. Its listing shows a few thousand distinct CDR3 sequences. Tens of thousands of genome equivalents of blood DNA were amplified for TRB. The germline gives CDR1 MRHNA, CDR2 SNTAGT. This CDR3 has 16 amino acids. This sample also appeared in a second study, on T cell repertoires in aging, cancer and after chemotherapy. Per that study: In healthy donors, age-related TCR diversity loss mainly reflected lost richness. In each cancer cohort, median generation probability increased across chemotherapy, suggesting thymic output rebounded.

This sequence originates from a human donor in good health. This chain joins TRBV6-4 and TRBJ2-6; TCRdb reports TRBD1, a call that lacks DNA to check it against. Sequenced material: peripheral blood. CDR3 protein: CASSDGTGTGANVLTF.